This T cell receptor (beta chain) came from a study of cytomegalovirus exposure and HLA in healthy donors. Findings and caveats of the study: By a later analysis, the bulk of CMV-associated TCR beta chains appeared HLA-restricted. In vitro work confirmed that a few CMV-associated chains recognize CMV antigens. Highly shared sequence variants in one cluster were likely a sequencing artifact.

PCR amplification relied on 60 Vbeta primers (plus 13 Jbeta primers). Assay: immunoSEQ multiplex PCR; the TCRdb copy retains only in-frame clones and omits some. The top ten hold 25% to 35% of the sample, which has about 120,000 clones, around 74% seen once. Germline-derived CDR1 and CDR2 are MNHNS and SASEGT. Trimming removed 4 bases from V and 1 base from J, with 22 bases in between. This CDR3 spans 18 amino acids. For this clone: Its antigen is unidentified.

This chain connects TRBV6-1 to TRBJ2-5; D might be TRBD1 (6 bases). This TCR was recovered from a man in his sixties in good health and CMV-seropositive. Specimen: PBMCs. The CDR3 nucleotides read TGTGCCAGCAGTGCTCTCATATTGTCGAGGGGGTCCCAAGAGACCCAGTACTTC. As protein: CASSALILSRGSQETQYF.